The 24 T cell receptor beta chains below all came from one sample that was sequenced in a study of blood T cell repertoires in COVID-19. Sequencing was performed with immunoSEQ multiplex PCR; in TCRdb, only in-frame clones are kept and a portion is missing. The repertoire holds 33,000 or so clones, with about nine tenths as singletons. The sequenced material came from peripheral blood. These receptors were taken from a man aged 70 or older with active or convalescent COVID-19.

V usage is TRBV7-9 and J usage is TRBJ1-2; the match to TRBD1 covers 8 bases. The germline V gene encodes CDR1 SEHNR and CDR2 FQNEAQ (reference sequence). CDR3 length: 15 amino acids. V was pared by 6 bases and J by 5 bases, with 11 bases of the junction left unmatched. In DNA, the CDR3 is TGTGCCAGCAGGTCGGGGGACAGGAGAATGTATGGCTACACCTTC. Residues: CASRSGDRRMYGYTF.

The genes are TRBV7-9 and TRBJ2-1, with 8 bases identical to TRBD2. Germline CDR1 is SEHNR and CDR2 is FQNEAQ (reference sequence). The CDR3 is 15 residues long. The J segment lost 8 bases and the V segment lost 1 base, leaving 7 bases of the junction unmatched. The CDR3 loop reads CASSLGTSSVYEQFF. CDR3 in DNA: TGTGCCAGCAGCTTAGGGACTAGCTCGGTGTATGAGCAGTTCTTC.

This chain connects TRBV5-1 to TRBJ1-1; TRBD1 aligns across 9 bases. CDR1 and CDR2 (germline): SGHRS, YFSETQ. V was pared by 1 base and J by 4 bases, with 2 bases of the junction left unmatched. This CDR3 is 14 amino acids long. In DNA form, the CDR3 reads TGCGCCAGCAGCTTGCAACAGGGGGCCACTGAAGCTTTCTTT. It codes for CASSLQQGATEAFF.

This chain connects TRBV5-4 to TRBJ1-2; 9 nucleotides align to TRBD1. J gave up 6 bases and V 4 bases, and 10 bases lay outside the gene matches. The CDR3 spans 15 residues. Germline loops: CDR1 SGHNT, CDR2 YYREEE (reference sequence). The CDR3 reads CASSTKQGAGDGYTF. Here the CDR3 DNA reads TGTGCCAGCAGCACTAAACAGGGGGCGGGGGATGGCTACACCTTC. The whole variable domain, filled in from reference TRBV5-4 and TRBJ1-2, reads ETGVTQSPTHLIKTRGQQVTLRCSSQSGHNTVSWYQQALGQGPQFIFQYYREEENGRGNFPPRFSGLQFPNYSSELNVNALELDDSALYLCASSTKQGAGDGYTFGSGTRLTVV.

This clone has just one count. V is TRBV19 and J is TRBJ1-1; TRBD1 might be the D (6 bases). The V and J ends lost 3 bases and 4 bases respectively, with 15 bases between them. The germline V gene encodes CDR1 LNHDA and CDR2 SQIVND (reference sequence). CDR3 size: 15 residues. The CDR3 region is CASSMARGRGTEAFF. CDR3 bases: TGTGCCAGTAGTATGGCTAGGGGCAGGGGCACTGAAGCTTTCTTT.

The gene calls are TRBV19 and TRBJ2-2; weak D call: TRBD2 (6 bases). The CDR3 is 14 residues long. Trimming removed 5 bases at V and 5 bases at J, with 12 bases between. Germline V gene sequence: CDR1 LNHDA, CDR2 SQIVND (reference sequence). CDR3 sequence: CASSRRGGTGELFF. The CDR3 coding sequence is TGTGCCAGTAGTCGTCGTGGGGGGACCGGGGAGCTGTTTTTT.

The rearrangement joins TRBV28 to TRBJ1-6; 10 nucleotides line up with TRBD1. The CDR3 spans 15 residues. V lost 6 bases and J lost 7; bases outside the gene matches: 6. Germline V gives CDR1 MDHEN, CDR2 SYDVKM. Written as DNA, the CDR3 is TGTGCCAGCAGCCAGCGGACAGGGGGAAATTCACCCCTCCACTTT. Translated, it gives CASSQRTGGNSPLHF.

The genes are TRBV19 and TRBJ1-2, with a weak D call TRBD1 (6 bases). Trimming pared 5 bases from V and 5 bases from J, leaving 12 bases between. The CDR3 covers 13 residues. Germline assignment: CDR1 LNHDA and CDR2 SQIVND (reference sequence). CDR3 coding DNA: TGTGCCAGTAGTGAGGACAGAGGATATGGCTACACCTTC. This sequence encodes CASSEDRGYGYTF.

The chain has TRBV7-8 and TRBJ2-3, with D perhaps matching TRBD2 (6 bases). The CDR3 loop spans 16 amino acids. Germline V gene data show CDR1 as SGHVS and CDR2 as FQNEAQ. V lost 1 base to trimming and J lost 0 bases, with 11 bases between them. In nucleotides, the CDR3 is TGTGCCAGCAGCTTAGTTGCGGGGTCTAGCACAGATACGCAGTATTTT. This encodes CASSLVAGSSTDTQYF.

The CDR3 loop reads CAINYSYNSPLHF. In nucleotides, the CDR3 is TGTGCCATCAATTACTCCTATAATTCACCCCTCCACTTT. The gene calls are TRBV10-3 and TRBJ1-6; D is undetermined. The CDR3 runs to 13 residues. Trimming shortened V by 7 bases and J by 0 bases, and 4 bases separated the two germline ends. CDR1 and CDR2 (germline): ENHRY, SYGVKD.

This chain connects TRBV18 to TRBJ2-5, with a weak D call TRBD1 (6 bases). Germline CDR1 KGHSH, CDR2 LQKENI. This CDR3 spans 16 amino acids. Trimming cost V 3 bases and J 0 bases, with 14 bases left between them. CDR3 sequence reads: CASSPEGQRYQETQYF. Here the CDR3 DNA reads TGTGCCAGCTCACCCGAGGGACAACGGTACCAAGAGACCCAGTACTTC.

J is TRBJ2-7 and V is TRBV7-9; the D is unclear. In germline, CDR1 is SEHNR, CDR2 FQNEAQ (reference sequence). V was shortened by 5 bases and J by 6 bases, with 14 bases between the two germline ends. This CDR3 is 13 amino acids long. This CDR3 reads CASSRDGAVEQYF. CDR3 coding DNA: TGTGCCAGCAGCCGCGACGGAGCAGTCGAGCAGTACTTC.

The CDR3 loop reads CASSRSLLNTEAFF. In nucleotides, the CDR3 is TGTGCCAGCAGTCGAAGCCTATTGAACACTGAAGCTTTCTTT. The chain is built from TRBV27 and TRBJ1-1; no clear D gene. The V gene lost 5 bases and the J gene lost 0 bases, with 10 bases spanning the gap. Germline CDR1 is MNHEY and CDR2 is SMNVEV (reference sequence). This CDR3 comprises 14 residues.

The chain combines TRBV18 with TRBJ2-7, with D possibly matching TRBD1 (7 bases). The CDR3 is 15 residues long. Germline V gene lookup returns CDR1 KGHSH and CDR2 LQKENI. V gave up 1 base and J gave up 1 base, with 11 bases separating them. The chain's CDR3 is CASSPQPGGSYEQYF. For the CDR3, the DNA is TGTGCCAGCTCACCACAGCCAGGGGGGTCCTACGAGCAGTACTTC. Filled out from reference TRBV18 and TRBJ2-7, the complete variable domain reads NAGVMQNPRHLVRRRGQEARLRCSPMKGHSHVYWYRQLPEEGLKFMVYLQKENIIDESGMPKERFSAEFPKEGPSILRIQQVVRGDSAAYFCASSPQPGGSYEQYFGPGTRLTVT.

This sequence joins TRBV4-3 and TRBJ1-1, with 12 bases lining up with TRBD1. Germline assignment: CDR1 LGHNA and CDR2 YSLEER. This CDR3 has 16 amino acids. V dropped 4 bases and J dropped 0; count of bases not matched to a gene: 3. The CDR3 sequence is CASSPGTGGMNTEAFF. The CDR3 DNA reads TGCGCCAGCAGCCCAGGGACAGGGGGCATGAACACTGAAGCTTTCTTT.

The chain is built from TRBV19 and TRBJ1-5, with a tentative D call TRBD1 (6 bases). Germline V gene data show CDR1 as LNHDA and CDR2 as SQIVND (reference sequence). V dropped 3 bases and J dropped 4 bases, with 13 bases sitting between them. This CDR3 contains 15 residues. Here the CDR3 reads CASSIVRGRNQPQHF. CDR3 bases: TGTGCCAGTAGTATTGTCAGGGGACGGAATCAGCCCCAGCATTTT.

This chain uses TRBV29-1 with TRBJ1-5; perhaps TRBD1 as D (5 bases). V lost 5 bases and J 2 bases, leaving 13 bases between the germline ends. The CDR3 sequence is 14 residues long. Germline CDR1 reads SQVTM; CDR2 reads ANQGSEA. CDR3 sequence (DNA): TGCAGCGTTTCGCGGGGCCAAGGCAATCAGCCCCAGCATTTT. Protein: CSVSRGQGNQPQHF.

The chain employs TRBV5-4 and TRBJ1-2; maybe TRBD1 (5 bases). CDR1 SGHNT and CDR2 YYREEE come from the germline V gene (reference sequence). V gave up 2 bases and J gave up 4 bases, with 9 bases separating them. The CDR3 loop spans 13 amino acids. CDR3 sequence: CASSLDSIYGYTF. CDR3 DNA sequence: TGTGCCAGCAGCTTAGACAGCATCTATGGCTACACCTTC.

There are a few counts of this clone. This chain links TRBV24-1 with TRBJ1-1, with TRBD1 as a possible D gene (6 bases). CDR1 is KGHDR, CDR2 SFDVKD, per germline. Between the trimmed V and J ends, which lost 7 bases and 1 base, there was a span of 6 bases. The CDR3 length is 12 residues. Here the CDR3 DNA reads TGTGCCACCAGGGACAGGAACACTGAAGCTTTCTTT. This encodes CATRDRNTEAFF.

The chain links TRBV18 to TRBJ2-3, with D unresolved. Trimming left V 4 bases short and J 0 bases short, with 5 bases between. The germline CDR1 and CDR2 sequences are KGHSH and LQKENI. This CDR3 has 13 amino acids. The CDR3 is CASSLVSTDTQYF. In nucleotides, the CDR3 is TGTGCCAGCTCACTAGTCAGCACAGATACGCAGTATTTT.

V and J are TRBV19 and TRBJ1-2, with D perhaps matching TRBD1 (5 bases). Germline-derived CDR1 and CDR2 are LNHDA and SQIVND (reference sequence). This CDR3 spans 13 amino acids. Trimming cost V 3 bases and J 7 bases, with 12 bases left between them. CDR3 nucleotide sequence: TGTGCCAGTAGTATTCCAGGGTCCACTGGCTACACCTTC. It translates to CASSIPGSTGYTF.

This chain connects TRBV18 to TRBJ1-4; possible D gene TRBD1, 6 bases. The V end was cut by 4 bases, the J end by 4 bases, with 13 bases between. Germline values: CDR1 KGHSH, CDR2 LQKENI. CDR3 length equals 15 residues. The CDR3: CASSLKGQFNEKLFF. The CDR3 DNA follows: TGTGCCAGCTCACTCAAGGGACAATTTAATGAAAAACTGTTTTTT.

The CDR3 sequence: CASSYSDRGTNTEAFF. Here the CDR3 DNA reads TGTGCCAGCAGTTACTCGGACAGGGGGACGAACACTGAAGCTTTCTTT. The gene calls are TRBV6-6 and TRBJ1-1, with TRBD1 matching over 10 bases. V lost 0 bases to trimming and J lost 1 base; unmatched junction nucleotides: 2. The CDR3 sequence is 16 residues long. Germline values: CDR1 MNHNY, CDR2 SVGAGI (reference sequence).

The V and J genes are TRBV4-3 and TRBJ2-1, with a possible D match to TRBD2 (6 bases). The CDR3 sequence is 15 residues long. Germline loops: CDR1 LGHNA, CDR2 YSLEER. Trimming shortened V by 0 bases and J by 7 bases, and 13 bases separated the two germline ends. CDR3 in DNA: TGCGCCAGCAGCCAAGATGAGACTGGGGGGAATGAGCAGTTCTTC. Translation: CASSQDETGGNEQFF.